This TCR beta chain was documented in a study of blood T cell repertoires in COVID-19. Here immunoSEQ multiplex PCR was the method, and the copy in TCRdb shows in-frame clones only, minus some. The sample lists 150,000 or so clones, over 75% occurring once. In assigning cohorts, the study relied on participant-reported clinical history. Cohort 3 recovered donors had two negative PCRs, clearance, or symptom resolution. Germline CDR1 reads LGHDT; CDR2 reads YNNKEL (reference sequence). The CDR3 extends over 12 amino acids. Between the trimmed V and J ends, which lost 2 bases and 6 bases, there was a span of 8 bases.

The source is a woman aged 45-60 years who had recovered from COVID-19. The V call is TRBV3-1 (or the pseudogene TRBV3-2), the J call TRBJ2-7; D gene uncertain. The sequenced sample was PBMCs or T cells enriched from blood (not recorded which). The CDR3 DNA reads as TGTGCCAGCAGCCAAACCAGTTTCGAGCAGTACTTC. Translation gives CASSQTSFEQYF.